This entry concerns a single T cell receptor (beta chain). Its antigen is still unknown. This entry belongs to a study of OX40 agonist ivuxolimab in advanced cancers. Study at large: Partial responses were observed in three patients, of whom one had hepatocellular carcinoma and two had cutaneous melanoma. Overall study results and limits: Expanded peripheral T cells had an undetermined antigen specificity. Also present in some nonresponders was a low level of normalized T-cell clonal expansion. Dosing at 0.1 to 3.0 mg/kg was accompanied by clonal expansion of CD4+ and CD8+ blood T cells by week 6.

Trimming took off 2 bases at V and 2 bases at J, with 13 bases between the two ends. The CDR3 extends over 17 amino acids. CDR1 SGHTA and CDR2 FQGNSA come from the germline V gene. TCRdb keeps only in-frame clones here, not all; method: immunoSEQ multiplex PCR. The sample has some 73,000 clones; around 88% are singletons. This clonotype was sampled from an adult with an advanced solid tumor such as melanoma, head and neck, liver or kidney cancer. The chain has TRBV7-2 and TRBJ2-6; D perhaps matches TRBD2 (5 bases). Sequenced material: CD4+ or CD8+ T cells sorted from blood, taken in a trial of the OX40 agonist ivuxolimab. The CDR3 reads CASSLSPFGAGANVLTF. The CDR3 DNA sequence: TGTGCCAGCAGCTTAAGTCCTTTCGGGGCTGGGGCCAACGTCCTGACTTTC.